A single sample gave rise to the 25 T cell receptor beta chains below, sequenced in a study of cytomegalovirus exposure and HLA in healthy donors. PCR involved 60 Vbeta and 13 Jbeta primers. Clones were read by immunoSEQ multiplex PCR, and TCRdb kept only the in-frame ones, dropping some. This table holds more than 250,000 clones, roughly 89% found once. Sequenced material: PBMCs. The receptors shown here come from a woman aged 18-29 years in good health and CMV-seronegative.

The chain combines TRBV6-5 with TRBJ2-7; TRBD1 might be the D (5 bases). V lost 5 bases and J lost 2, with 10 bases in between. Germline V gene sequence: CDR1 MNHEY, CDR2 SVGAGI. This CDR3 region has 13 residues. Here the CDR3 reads CASSEQVTYEQYF. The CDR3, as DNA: TGTGCCAGCAGTGAACAGGTTACCTACGAGCAGTACTTC.

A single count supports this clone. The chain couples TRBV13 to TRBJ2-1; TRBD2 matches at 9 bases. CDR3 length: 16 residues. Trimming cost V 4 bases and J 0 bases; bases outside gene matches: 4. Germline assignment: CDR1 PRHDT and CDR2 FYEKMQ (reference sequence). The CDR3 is CASSYLLAGSYNEQFF. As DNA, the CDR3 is TGTGCCAGCAGCTACCTACTAGCGGGCTCCTACAATGAGCAGTTCTTC.

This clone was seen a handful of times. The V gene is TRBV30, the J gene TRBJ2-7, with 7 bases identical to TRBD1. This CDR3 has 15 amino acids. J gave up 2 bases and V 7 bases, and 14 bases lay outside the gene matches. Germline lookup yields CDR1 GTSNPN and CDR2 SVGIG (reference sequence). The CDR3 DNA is TGTGCCTCGACAGGGTCCTCGTCTCGGGCCTACGAGCAGTACTTC. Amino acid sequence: CASTGSSSRAYEQYF. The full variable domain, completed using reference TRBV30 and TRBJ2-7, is SQTIHQWPATLVQPVGSPLSLECTVEGTSNPNLYWYRQAAGRGLQLLFYSVGIGQISSEVPQNLSASRPQDRQFILSSKKLLLSDSGFYLCASTGSSSRAYEQYFGPGTRLTVT.

Written as DNA, the CDR3 is TGCGCCAGCAGCCAAGAAGAGCTAGCGGACTTCTACGAGCAGTACTTC. Its translation: CASSQEELADFYEQYF. J is TRBJ2-7 and V is TRBV4-1; 7 bases align to TRBD2. Trimming took 0 bases from V and 3 from J; bases not matched to a gene: 8. Germline values: CDR1 MGHRA, CDR2 YSYEKL. The CDR3 runs 16 residues.

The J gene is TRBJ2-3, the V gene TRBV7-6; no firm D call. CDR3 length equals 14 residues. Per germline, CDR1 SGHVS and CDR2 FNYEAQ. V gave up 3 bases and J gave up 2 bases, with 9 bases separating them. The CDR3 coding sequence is TGTGCCAGCAGCTTCGGCGGTACCACAGATACGCAGTATTTT. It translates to CASSFGGTTDTQYF.

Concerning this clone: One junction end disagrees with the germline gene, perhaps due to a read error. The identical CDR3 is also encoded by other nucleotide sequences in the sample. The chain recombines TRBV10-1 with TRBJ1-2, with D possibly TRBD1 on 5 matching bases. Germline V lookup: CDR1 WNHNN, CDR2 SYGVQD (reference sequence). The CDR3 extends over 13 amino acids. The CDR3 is CASSADRNYGYTF. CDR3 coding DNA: TGCGCTAGCAGTGCAGACAGAAACTATGGCTACACCTTC.

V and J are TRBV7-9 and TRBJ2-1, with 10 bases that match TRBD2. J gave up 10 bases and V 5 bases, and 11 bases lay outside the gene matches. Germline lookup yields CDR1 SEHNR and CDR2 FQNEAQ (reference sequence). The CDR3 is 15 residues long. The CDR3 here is CASSPAGGLLEEQFF. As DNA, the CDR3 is TGTGCCAGCAGCCCAGCGGGGGGGCTGCTAGAGGAGCAGTTCTTC.

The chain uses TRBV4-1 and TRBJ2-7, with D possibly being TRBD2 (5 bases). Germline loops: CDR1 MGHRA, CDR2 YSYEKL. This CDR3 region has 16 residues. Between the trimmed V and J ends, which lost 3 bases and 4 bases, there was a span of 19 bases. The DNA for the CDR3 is TGCGCCAGCAGCCACCCTCAGAGGGCTACCTTGTACGAGCAGTACTTC. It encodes CASSHPQRATLYEQYF.

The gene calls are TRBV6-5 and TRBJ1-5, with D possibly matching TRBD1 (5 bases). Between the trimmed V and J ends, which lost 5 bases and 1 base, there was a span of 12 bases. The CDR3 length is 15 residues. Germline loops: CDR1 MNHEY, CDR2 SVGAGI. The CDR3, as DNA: TGTGCCAGCAGTCGTACAAGGGGAAGCAATCAGCCCCAGCATTTT. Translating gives CASSRTRGSNQPQHF.

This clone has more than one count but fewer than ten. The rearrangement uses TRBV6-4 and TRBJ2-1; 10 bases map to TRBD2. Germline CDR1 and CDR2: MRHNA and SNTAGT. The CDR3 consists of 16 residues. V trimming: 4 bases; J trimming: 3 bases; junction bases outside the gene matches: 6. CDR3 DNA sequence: TGTGCCAGCAGTGGAGGAGCGGGGGGGCTCTACAATGAGCAGTTCTTC. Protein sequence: CASSGGAGGLYNEQFF.

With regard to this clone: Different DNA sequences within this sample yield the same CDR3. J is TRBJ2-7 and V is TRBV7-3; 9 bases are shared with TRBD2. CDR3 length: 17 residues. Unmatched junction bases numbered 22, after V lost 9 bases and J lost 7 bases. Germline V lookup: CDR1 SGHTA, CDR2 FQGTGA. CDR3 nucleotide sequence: TGTGCCAGATCCGCCGGGACTAGCTTCATTGGGGTCGATGAGCAGTACTTC. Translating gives CARSAGTSFIGVDEQYF. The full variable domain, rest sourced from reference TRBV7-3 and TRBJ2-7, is GAGVSQTPSNKVTEKGKYVELRCDPISGHTALYWYRQSLGQGPEFLIYFQGTGAADDSGLPNDRFFAVRPEGSVSTLKIQRTERGDSAVYLCARSAGTSFIGVDEQYFGPGTRLTVT.

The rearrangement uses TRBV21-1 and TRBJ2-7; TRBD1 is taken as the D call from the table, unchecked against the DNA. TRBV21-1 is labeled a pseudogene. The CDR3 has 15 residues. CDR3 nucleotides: TGTGCCAGCAGCGGCCGACAGGGTAGCTCCTACGAGCAGTACTTC. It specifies CASSGRQGSSYEQYF.

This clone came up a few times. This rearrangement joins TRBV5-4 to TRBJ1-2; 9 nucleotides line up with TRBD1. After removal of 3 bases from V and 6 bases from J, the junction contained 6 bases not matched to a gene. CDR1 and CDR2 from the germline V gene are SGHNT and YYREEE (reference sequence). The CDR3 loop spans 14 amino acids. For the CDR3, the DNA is TGTGCCAGCAGCTCTACAGGGGGCTACGATGGCTACACCTTC. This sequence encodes CASSSTGGYDGYTF.

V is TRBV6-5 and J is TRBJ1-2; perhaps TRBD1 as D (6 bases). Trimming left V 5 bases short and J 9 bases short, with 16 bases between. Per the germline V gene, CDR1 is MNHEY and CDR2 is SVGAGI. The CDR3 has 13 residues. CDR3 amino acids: CASSERRGGSYTF. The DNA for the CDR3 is TGTGCCAGCAGTGAAAGAAGGGGGGGGAGCTACACCTTC.

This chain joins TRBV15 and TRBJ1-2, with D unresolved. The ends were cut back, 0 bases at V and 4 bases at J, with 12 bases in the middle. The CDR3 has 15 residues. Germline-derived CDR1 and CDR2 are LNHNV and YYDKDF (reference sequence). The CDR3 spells CATSREERILYGYTF. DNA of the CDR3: TGTGCCACCAGCAGAGAAGAGCGGATACTCTATGGCTACACCTTC.

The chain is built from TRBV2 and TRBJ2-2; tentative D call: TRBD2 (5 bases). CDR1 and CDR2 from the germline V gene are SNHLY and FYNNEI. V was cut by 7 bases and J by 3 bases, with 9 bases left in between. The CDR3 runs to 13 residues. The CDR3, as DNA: TGTGCCAGCACAGCGGCTTACACCGGGGAGCTGTTTTTT. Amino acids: CASTAAYTGELFF.

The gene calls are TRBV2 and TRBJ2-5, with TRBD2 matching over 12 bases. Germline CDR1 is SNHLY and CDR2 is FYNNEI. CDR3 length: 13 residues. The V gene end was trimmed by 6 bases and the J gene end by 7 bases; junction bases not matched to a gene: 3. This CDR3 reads CASRTGLAGTQYF. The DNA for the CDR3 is TGTGCCAGCAGGACGGGACTAGCGGGGACCCAGTACTTC.

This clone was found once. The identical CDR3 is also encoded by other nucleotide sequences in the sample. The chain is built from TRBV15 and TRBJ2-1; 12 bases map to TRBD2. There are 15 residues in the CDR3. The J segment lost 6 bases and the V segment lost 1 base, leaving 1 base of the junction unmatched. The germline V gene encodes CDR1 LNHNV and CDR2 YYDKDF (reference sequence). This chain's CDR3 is CATSRASGGANEQFF. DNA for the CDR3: TGTGCCACCAGCAGAGCTAGCGGGGGGGCCAATGAGCAGTTCTTC.

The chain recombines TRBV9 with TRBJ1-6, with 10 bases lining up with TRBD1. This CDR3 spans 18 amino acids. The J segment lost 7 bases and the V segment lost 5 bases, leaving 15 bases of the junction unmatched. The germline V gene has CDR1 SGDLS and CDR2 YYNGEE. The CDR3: CASSDDRGRKGGNSPLHF. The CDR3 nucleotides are TGTGCCAGCAGTGACGACAGGGGGCGCAAGGGTGGGAATTCACCCCTCCACTTT.

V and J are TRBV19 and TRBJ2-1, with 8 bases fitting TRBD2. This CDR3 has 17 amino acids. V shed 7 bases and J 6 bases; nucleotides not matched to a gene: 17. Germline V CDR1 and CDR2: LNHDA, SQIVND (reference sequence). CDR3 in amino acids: CASTTWGSGGAVNEQFF. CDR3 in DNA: TGTGCCAGTACCACCTGGGGGTCGGGGGGGGCCGTCAATGAGCAGTTCTTC. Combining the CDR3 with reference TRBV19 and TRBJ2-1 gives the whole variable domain DGGITQSPKYLFRKEGQNVTLSCEQNLNHDAMYWYRQDPGQGLRLIYYSQIVNDFQKGDIAEGYSVSREKKESFPLTVTSAQKNPTAFYLCASTTWGSGGAVNEQFFGPGTRLTVL.

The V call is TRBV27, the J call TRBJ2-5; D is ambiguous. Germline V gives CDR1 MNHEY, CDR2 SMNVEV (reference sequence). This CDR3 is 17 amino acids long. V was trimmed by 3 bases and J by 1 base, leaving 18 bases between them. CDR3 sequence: CASSFLSRSKIQETQYF. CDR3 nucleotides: TGTGCCAGCAGTTTCCTTAGCCGCTCGAAAATCCAAGAGACCCAGTACTTC.

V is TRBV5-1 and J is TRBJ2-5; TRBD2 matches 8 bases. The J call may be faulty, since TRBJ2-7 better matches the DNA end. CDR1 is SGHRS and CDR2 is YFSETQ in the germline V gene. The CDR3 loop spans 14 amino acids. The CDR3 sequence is CASSSGGVGYEQYF. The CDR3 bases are TGCGCCAGCAGCTCGGGAGGGGTGGGCTACGAGCAGTACTTC.

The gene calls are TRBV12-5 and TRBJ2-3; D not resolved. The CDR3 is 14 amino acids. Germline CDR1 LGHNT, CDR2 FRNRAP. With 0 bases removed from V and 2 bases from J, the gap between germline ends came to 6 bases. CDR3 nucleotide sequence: TGTGCTAGTGGTTTGGTACAGCTCACAGATACGCAGTATTTT. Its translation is CASGLVQLTDTQYF. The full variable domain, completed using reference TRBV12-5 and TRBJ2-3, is DARVTQTPRHKVTEMGQEVTMRCQPILGHNTVFWYRQTMMQGLELLAYFRNRAPLDDSGMPKDRFSAEMPDATLATLKIQPSEPRDSAVYFCASGLVQLTDTQYFGPGTRLTVL.

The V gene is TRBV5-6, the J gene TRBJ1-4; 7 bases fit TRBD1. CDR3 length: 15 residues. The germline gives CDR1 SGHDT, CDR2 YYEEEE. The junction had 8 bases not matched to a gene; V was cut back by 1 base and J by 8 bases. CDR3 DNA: TGTGCCAGCAGCTTGTCTAGACAGGGAAGGGAAAAACTGTTTTTT. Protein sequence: CASSLSRQGREKLFF.

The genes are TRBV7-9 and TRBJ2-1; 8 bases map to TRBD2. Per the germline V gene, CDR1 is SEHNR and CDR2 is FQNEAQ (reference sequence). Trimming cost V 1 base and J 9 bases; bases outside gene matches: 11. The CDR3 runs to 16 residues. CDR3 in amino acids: CASSLEFGGAGREQFF. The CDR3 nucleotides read TGTGCCAGCAGCTTAGAATTCGGGGGGGCCGGCCGTGAGCAGTTCTTC.